These 20 T cell receptor beta chains originate from one sample sequenced in a study of T cells expressing NK-cell markers. TCRdb re-called the 5' RACE reads, yielding one record per CDR3 amino acid sequence without DNA. With fewer than 550,000 distinct CDR3 sequences in the sample, the ten largest clones hold more than 1.4%. Sequences were obtained from blood T cells: a sorted CD56 or NKG2C T cell subset, CD4+ or CD8+ T cells, or bulk PBMC T cells (not recorded which). The source of these receptors is a woman aged 50 to 65 in good health.

The rearrangement uses TRBV4-1 and TRBJ2-1; TCRdb indicates TRBD2, and absent DNA this call remains unverified. This CDR3 spans 16 amino acids. In germline, CDR1 is MGHRA, CDR2 YSYEKL. The CDR3 sequence is CASSPYSGIVINEQFF.

V is TRBV7-8 and J is TRBJ2-2. The CDR3 covers 17 residues. Germline V gives CDR1 SGHVS, CDR2 FQNEAQ. CDR3 region: CASSSLTRTRATGELFF. Variable domain in full (rest from reference TRBV7-8 and TRBJ2-2): GAGVSQSPRYKVAKRGQDVALRCDPISGHVSLFWYQQALGQGPEFLTYFQNEAQLDKSGLPSDRFFAERPEGSVSTLKIQRTQQEDSAVYLCASSSLTRTRATGELFFGEGSRLTVL.

The chain couples TRBV20-1 to TRBJ1-2; TCRdb's D gene call, TRBD1, goes unchecked for lack of DNA. Germline V gene sequence: CDR1 DFQATT, CDR2 SNEGSKA (reference sequence). This CDR3 has 14 amino acids. The CDR3: CSASKTGGVGGYTF.

The rearrangement links TRBV5-6 to TRBJ2-2; with no DNA, the TCRdb D assignment of TRBD1 cannot be verified. CDR3 length equals 17 residues. Germline-derived CDR1 and CDR2 are SGHDT and YYEEEE. CDR3 in amino acids: CASSLQRGAGNTGELFF.

This chain links TRBV21-1 with TRBJ1-5. TRBV21-1 is classified as a pseudogene. This CDR3 has 17 residues. This CDR3 reads CASSKKLRPVSNQPQHF.

J is TRBJ1-1 and V is TRBV12-5. Looked up from germline, CDR1 is LGHNT and CDR2 is FRNRAP. The CDR3 totals 18 residues. The CDR3 here is CASGLAAHAQSLNTEAFF.

This sequence joins TRBV5-1 and TRBJ2-1. This CDR3 has 17 amino acids. Per the germline V gene, CDR1 is SGHRS and CDR2 is YFSETQ. This chain's CDR3 is CASSLVRLGSSYNEQFF.

The chain employs TRBV12-3 or TRBV12-4 and TRBJ1-5. The CDR3 runs to 15 residues. This CDR3 is CASRLEGISNQPQHF.

V usage is TRBV12-3 or TRBV12-4 and J usage is TRBJ2-7; the D gene TCRdb calls, TRBD1, cannot be checked with no DNA. The CDR3 is 12 residues long. The CDR3 here is CASSLGGTQQYF.

The chain recombines TRBV5-1 with TRBJ2-1; TCRdb gives TRBD2 as the D gene, but with no DNA this cannot be confirmed. The CDR3 has 16 amino acids. In germline, CDR1 is SGHRS, CDR2 YFSETQ. CDR3 in amino acids: CASTLAGPFSYNEQFF.

The chain recombines TRBV5-1 with TRBJ2-2; TCRdb designates TRBD1, a call that cannot be tested without DNA. The CDR3 spans 14 residues. Germline lookup yields CDR1 SGHRS and CDR2 YFSETQ. CDR3 in amino acids: CASSFLDRGGELFF.

V and J are TRBV4-1 and TRBJ2-2; with no DNA, the TCRdb D assignment of TRBD1 cannot be verified. Per germline, CDR1 MGHRA and CDR2 YSYEKL. The CDR3 covers 15 residues. CDR3 amino acids: CASSPISGAAGELFF.

The rearrangement links TRBV12-3 or TRBV12-4 to TRBJ1-6; TCRdb proposes TRBD1, but this gene call is untestable without DNA. This CDR3 is 16 amino acids long. The CDR3 spells CASSPGTLGSNSPLHF.

J is TRBJ2-1 and V is TRBV5-1; TCRdb names TRBD1, which stays unverified in the absence of DNA. Germline assignment: CDR1 SGHRS and CDR2 YFSETQ. CDR3 length: 19 residues. The CDR3 spells CASSLAPRGRGSSYNEQFF.

The rearrangement uses TRBV20-1 and TRBJ2-1; the TCRdb D gene call, TRBD1, has no DNA to confirm it. The CDR3 covers 17 residues. Germline CDR1 DFQATT, CDR2 SNEGSKA (reference sequence). The CDR3 reads CSASPPFLRDLYNEQFF.

The rearrangement joins TRBV5-1 to TRBJ1-1. Germline CDR1 and CDR2: SGHRS and YFSETQ. This CDR3 comprises 15 residues. The CDR3 is CASSLGRVTNTEAFF.

This chain links TRBV27 with TRBJ1-5. Germline loops: CDR1 MNHEY, CDR2 SMNVEV (reference sequence). The CDR3 consists of 13 residues. CDR3 region: CASSTLINQPQHF.

The V gene is TRBV5-6, the J gene TRBJ1-1. In germline, CDR1 is SGHDT, CDR2 YYEEEE. This CDR3 has 11 amino acids. CDR3 protein: CASSFATEAFF.

The gene calls are TRBV20-1 and TRBJ2-7. CDR3 length equals 14 residues. CDR1 and CDR2 from the germline V gene are DFQATT and SNEGSKA (reference sequence). The CDR3 reads CSARVRQTSYEQYF.

The V gene is TRBV12-3 or TRBV12-4, the J gene TRBJ2-7; TCRdb proposes TRBD2, but this gene call is untestable without DNA. The CDR3 has 15 amino acids. CDR3 amino acids: CASSLWGTSDDEQYF.